This note documents a single TCR beta chain sequence. No cognate antigen has been identified for it. No much larger clonotype is one base removed from it; base qualities were not supplied. The sample is drawn from a study of blood T cell repertoires in COVID-19 (TCRdb year 2020). General notes on the study: The collaborator samples originated in the United States, Italy and Spain and spanned the acute and convalescent phases of COVID-19. Samples came from the ongoing ImmuneRACE study (first 160 participants) plus 1,254 subjects from 6 global collaborators. The dataset comprised deeply sampled blood TCRbeta repertoires from subjects exposed to, actively infected with, or recovered from COVID-19. A freely available public database, intended as a resource for researchers studying the immune response to SARS-CoV-2, is where the repertoires were released. The material from the prospective study consisted of cDNA or gDNA derived from T cells, B-cell-depleted T cells, or PBMCs. A de-identified subject ID, COVID-19 status, age in years and sex were almost always included in the sample metadata. Where HLA class I and class II types were available, the types were taken from metadata supplied by the sample provider, not from assay-based typing. Broader findings and caveats from the paper: The quantity of clinical and demographic metadata differed by source and by participant and was supplied without curation.

The junction shows trimming of 3 bases on V and 3 bases on J, plus 10 bases between the germline ends. The cysteine opens and the phenylalanine closes a CDR3 of 14 amino acids. CDR3 DNA is the only sequence kept; it has 42 bases, read in frame from the first base. CDR1 SGDLS and CDR2 YYNGEE were looked up in the germline V gene. The immunoSEQ Assay, a bias-controlled multiplex PCR, was used to amplify TCRbeta CDR3 regions from genomic DNA. On the study's bioinformatics: The number of nucleated cells in each sample was estimated from the amplification of reference gene primers within the assay. Sequence reads were collapsed and filtered to measure the absolute abundance of every unique TCRbeta CDR3 rearrangement. For each sample, productive Simpson clonality was calculated as the square root of Simpson's diversity index over productive rearrangements. Drawn from immuneACCESS, this table holds only the in-frame rearrangements with V and J called that TCRdb kept. Clones are partly lost; checked studies trace under half to an unresolved V gene and leave the rest unexplained. The V and J calls and clone size are taken from that table; D and trimming were inferred from the DNA. This sample gives approximately 220,000 clones in total; about nine tenths of them show up just once. The top ten constitute 4.4% of the sample.

Collaborating institutions collected whole blood in K2EDTA tubes following their own protocols. For TCRbeta analysis, collaborators shipped samples as frozen whole blood, isolated PBMCs, or DNA extracted from either of those sample types. The receptor comes from a man aged 45-65 years with acute or convalescent COVID-19. In this chain, TRBV9 is recombined with TRBJ1-3; the D gene is possibly TRBD1, with 6 bases matching. Sequenced sample: peripheral blood. CDR3 protein: CASSATGSGNTIYF. In nucleotides, the sequence is TGTGCCAGCAGCGCAACAGGGAGTGGAAACACCATATATTTT. The CDR3, completed at both ends by the reference TRBV9 and TRBJ1-3 genes, gives the full variable domain DSGVTQTPKHLITATGQRVTLRCSPRSGDLSVYWYQQSLDQGLQFLIQYYNGEERAKGNILERFSAQQFPDLHSELNLSSLELGDSALYFCASSATGSGNTIYFGEGSWLTVV.